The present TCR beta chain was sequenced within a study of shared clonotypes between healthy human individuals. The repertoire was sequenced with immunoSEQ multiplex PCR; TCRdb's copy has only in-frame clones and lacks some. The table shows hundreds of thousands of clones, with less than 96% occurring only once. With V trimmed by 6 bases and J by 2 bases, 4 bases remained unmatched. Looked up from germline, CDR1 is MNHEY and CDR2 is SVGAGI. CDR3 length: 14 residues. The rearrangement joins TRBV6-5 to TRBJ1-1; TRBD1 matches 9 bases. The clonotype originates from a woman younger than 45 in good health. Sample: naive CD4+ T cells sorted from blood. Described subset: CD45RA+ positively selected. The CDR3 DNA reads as TGTGCCAGCAGCTGGGACAGGGTTAACACTGAAGCTTTCTTT. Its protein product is CASSWDRVNTEAFF.